The 30 T cell receptor beta chains reported below all come from one sample, sequenced in a study of cytomegalovirus exposure and HLA in healthy donors. Primers included in the PCR were 60 Vbeta and 13 Jbeta primers. Profiled with immunoSEQ multiplex PCR; TCRdb holds only in-frame clones, not every one. This table holds some 170,000 clones, around four fifths found once. Sequencing input: PBMCs. These receptors all stem from a man in his forties or fifties in good health and CMV-seropositive.

The chain couples TRBV30 to TRBJ2-7, with D possibly being TRBD1 (5 bases). The germline V and J ends were trimmed by 0 bases and 5 bases, with 8 bases remaining between them. CDR3 length: 12 amino acids. Per the germline V gene, CDR1 is GTSNPN and CDR2 is SVGIG (reference sequence). The CDR3 DNA follows: TGTGCCTGGAGTGTATTAGGGGACGAGCAGTACTTC. It translates to CAWSVLGDEQYF. The full variable domain, with the rest looked up from reference TRBV30 and TRBJ2-7, is SQTIHQWPATLVQPVGSPLSLECTVEGTSNPNLYWYRQAAGRGLQLLFYSVGIGQISSEVPQNLSASRPQDRQFILSSKKLLLSDSGFYLCAWSVLGDEQYFGPGTRLTVT.

This chain connects TRBV23-1 to TRBJ2-7, with TRBD1 matching 7 bases. TRBV23-1 qualifies as an ORF whose function is uncertain. The CDR3 consists of 18 residues. The trim removed 4 bases at V and 0 bases at J, leaving 15 bases unmatched. The CDR3 DNA is TGCGCCAGCAGTCCGAAACAATATAGGGGGCATCACTCCTACGAGCAGTACTTC. Protein: CASSPKQYRGHHSYEQYF.

The chain has TRBV1 and TRBJ1-4; the listed D gene, TRBD1, was not tested against the DNA. TRBV1 is deemed a pseudogene. The CDR3 consists of 19 residues. The CDR3 region has the DNA TGCACCAGCAGCCAAGAGGGTGACAGGGGGTGGAGAACTAATGAAAAACTGTTTTTT. This gives the protein CTSSQEGDRGWRTNEKLFF.

The chain is built from TRBV18 and TRBJ1-1, with D unclear. The V gene's germline CDR1 is KGHSH and CDR2 LQKENI. The V end was cut by 2 bases, the J end by 11 bases, with 12 bases between. This CDR3 has 12 amino acids. The CDR3 DNA reads as TGTGCCAGCTCACCAGCGGTAGGCGGGGCTTTCTTT. Translated: CASSPAVGGAFF.

The CDR3 coding sequence is TGTGCCAGCAGTTACTCCCCCGGAGGACAGGGGAACGAGCAGTACTTC. The encoded protein is CASSYSPGGQGNEQYF. The V call is TRBV6-5, the J call TRBJ2-7; 9 positions agree with TRBD1. V was pared by 0 bases and J by 5 bases, with 8 bases of the junction left unmatched. Germline CDR1 is MNHEY and CDR2 is SVGAGI. The CDR3 totals 16 residues.

The chain links TRBV7-6 to TRBJ2-3; possibly TRBD1 for D (6 bases). There are 18 residues in the CDR3. From germline, CDR1 is SGHVS and CDR2 FNYEAQ. The ends were cut back, 5 bases at V and 0 bases at J, with 21 bases in the middle. The CDR3: CASSLRSGGGVSTDTQYF. In DNA form, the CDR3 reads TGTGCCAGCAGCCTACGGAGTGGGGGCGGCGTAAGCACAGATACGCAGTATTTT.

The gene calls are TRBV7-3 and TRBJ1-2; no reliable D call. V was cut by 1 base and J by 7 bases, with 10 bases left in between. In germline, CDR1 is SGHTA, CDR2 FQGTGA. CDR3 size: 13 residues. CDR3 amino acids: CASSLNEGSGYTF. The DNA of the CDR3 is TGTGCCAGCAGCTTAAATGAGGGTAGTGGCTACACCTTC.

The chain has TRBV7-9 and TRBJ2-1; no clear D. V lost 1 base, J lost 3 bases, and 4 bases lay in between. The CDR3 length is 13 residues. CDR1 SEHNR and CDR2 FQNEAQ come from the germline V gene (reference sequence). CDR3 sequence (DNA): TGTGCCAGCAGCTTAGGAGACTACAATGAGCAGTTCTTC. Translation gives CASSLGDYNEQFF. The complete variable domain, with remaining parts taken from reference TRBV7-9 and TRBJ2-1, reads DTGVSQNPRHKITKRGQNVTFRCDPISEHNRLYWYRQTLGQGPEFLTYFQNEAQLEKSRLLSDRFSAERPKGSFSTLEIQRTEQGDSAMYLCASSLGDYNEQFFGPGTRLTVL.

This chain connects TRBV28 to TRBJ1-6; 8 positions agree with TRBD1. Unmatched junction bases numbered 8, after V lost 4 bases and J lost 9 bases. Germline V gene data show CDR1 as MDHEN and CDR2 as SYDVKM. The CDR3 runs 15 residues. The CDR3 DNA is TGTGCCAGCAGTTCGGGCCCAGGGGGCTCTTCACCCCTCCACTTT. Protein product: CASSSGPGGSSPLHF.

The V call is TRBV27, the J call TRBJ2-2; 9 nucleotides match TRBD2. The CDR3 has 15 amino acids. The germline V gene encodes CDR1 MNHEY and CDR2 SMNVEV (reference sequence). V lost 10 bases, J lost 4 bases, and 10 bases stayed unmatched. CDR3 protein: CATHQASGVTGELFF. DNA of the CDR3: TGTGCCACCCATCAGGCTAGCGGGGTCACCGGGGAGCTGTTTTTT.

The chain joins TRBV5-5 to TRBJ2-1; 8 nucleotides align to TRBD2. Germline lookup yields CDR1 SGHKS and CDR2 YYEKEE (reference sequence). This CDR3 is 15 amino acids long. The V and J ends lost 3 bases and 6 bases, in that order; junction bases with no gene match: 8. The CDR3 spells CASSSYSGGANEQFF. Here the CDR3 DNA reads TGTGCCAGCAGCTCCTATTCCGGGGGGGCCAATGAGCAGTTCTTC.

CDR3 in DNA: TGTGCCAGCTCACCACAGGAGGGGCCCATTGGGGCCGGGGAGCTGTTTTTT. This encodes CASSPQEGPIGAGELFF. This rearrangement joins TRBV18 to TRBJ2-2, with D tentatively TRBD2 (6 bases). CDR1 and CDR2 (germline): KGHSH, LQKENI. Trimming took off 1 base at V and 6 bases at J, with 18 bases between the two ends. The CDR3 loop spans 17 amino acids. Filled out from reference TRBV18 and TRBJ2-2, the complete variable domain reads NAGVMQNPRHLVRRRGQEARLRCSPMKGHSHVYWYRQLPEEGLKFMVYLQKENIIDESGMPKERFSAEFPKEGPSILRIQQVVRGDSAAYFCASSPQEGPIGAGELFFGEGSRLTVL.

This sequence joins TRBV28 and TRBJ1-6, with TRBD1 as a possible D gene (5 bases). Germline V CDR1 and CDR2: MDHEN, SYDVKM. The CDR3 covers 14 residues. V lost 5 bases, J lost 8 bases, and 13 bases lay in between. The CDR3 nucleotides are TGTGCCAGCAGTCTTACCCGGGGGGATTCACCCCTCCACTTT. Amino acids: CASSLTRGDSPLHF.

This chain uses TRBV19 with TRBJ1-5, with a tentative D call TRBD1 (5 bases). The germline CDR1 and CDR2 sequences are LNHDA and SQIVND (reference sequence). Trimming took 5 bases from V and 6 from J, leaving 14 bases between them. The CDR3 contains 14 residues. The DNA for the CDR3 is TGTGCCAGTAGTCCCCGCAGGGCCGGTCAGCCCCAGCATTTT. Translation gives CASSPRRAGQPQHF.

The chain uses TRBV2 and TRBJ2-3, with unresolved D. Trimming removed 7 bases from V and 1 base from J, with 6 bases in between. The CDR3 loop spans 12 amino acids. The germline gives CDR1 SNHLY, CDR2 FYNNEI. This chain's CDR3 is CASKQGTDTQYF. CDR3 coding DNA: TGTGCCAGCAAGCAGGGCACAGATACGCAGTATTTT.

The J gene is TRBJ2-7, the V gene TRBV29-1, with 9 positions matching TRBD1. The germline V gene has CDR1 SQVTM and CDR2 ANQGSEA. The V segment lost 4 bases and the J segment 4 bases; nucleotides outside the gene matches: 2. The CDR3 loop spans 12 amino acids. CDR3 loop: CSVADRGYEQYF. Written as DNA, the CDR3 is TGCAGCGTTGCCGACAGGGGGTACGAGCAGTACTTC.

The chain recombines TRBV5-1 with TRBJ2-1, with a tentative D call TRBD2 (6 bases). Looked up from germline, CDR1 is SGHRS and CDR2 is YFSETQ. The CDR3 consists of 15 residues. V gave up 1 base and J gave up 5 bases, with 13 bases separating them. The CDR3 region has the DNA TGCGCCAGCAGCTTGTTATGGGGGGACGACAATGAGCAGTTCTTC. Translation: CASSLLWGDDNEQFF.

This CDR3 is CASSLGPKGYEQYF. CDR3 nucleotide sequence: TGTGCCAGCAGCTTGGGCCCAAAGGGGTACGAGCAGTACTTC. The J gene is TRBJ2-7, the V gene TRBV5-4; the D gene is possibly TRBD1 (5 bases). Germline V gives CDR1 SGHNT, CDR2 YYREEE (reference sequence). The CDR3 extends over 14 amino acids. V was shortened by 0 bases and J by 4 bases, with 11 bases between the two germline ends.

The chain joins TRBV5-4 to TRBJ2-2; D is perhaps TRBD1 (5 bases). From germline, CDR1 is SGHNT and CDR2 YYREEE (reference sequence). The CDR3 covers 16 residues. V lost 4 bases and J 6 bases, leaving 19 bases between the germline ends. CDR3 bases: TGTGCCAGCAGCAACCGGGCGCAGGGTGCCGCCGGGGAGCTGTTTTTT. It codes for CASSNRAQGAAGELFF.

V gene TRBV7-8 combines with J gene TRBJ1-1; D uncertain. Per germline, CDR1 SGHVS and CDR2 FQNEAQ. This CDR3 has 12 residues. Trimming cost V 4 bases and J 7 bases, with 10 bases left between them. The CDR3 DNA reads TGTGCCAGCAGCTCAACAGCCCGTGAAGCTTTCTTT. It yields the protein CASSSTAREAFF.

In this sample, this clone turned up once. This sequence joins TRBV27 and TRBJ2-6; a weak D match, TRBD1 (5 bases). Germline V gene sequence: CDR1 MNHEY, CDR2 SMNVEV (reference sequence). Trimming cost V 1 base and J 0 bases, with 7 bases left between them. CDR3 length: 16 amino acids. The CDR3 reads CASSLWGGSGANVLTF. DNA of the CDR3: TGTGCCAGCAGTTTATGGGGCGGCTCTGGGGCCAACGTCCTGACTTTC.

This rearrangement joins TRBV5-4 to TRBJ2-6, with 8 bases identical to TRBD1. In germline, CDR1 is SGHNT, CDR2 YYREEE (reference sequence). V lost 4 bases to trimming and J lost 4 bases; unmatched junction nucleotides: 10. This CDR3 spans 17 amino acids. CDR3 DNA sequence: TGTGCCAGCAGCCCCGGACAGGGTTTAGGAGGGGCCAACGTCCTGACTTTC. It specifies CASSPGQGLGGANVLTF. The full variable domain, its missing parts supplied by reference TRBV5-4 and TRBJ2-6, is ETGVTQSPTHLIKTRGQQVTLRCSSQSGHNTVSWYQQALGQGPQFIFQYYREEENGRGNFPPRFSGLQFPNYSSELNVNALELDDSALYLCASSPGQGLGGANVLTFGAGSRLTVL.

The CDR3 DNA reads as TGTGCCAGCAGCTTGGCCATTCAGGGGGCGGGTGAAAAACTGTTTTTT. Its translation: CASSLAIQGAGEKLFF. V usage is TRBV5-5 and J usage is TRBJ1-4; 8 bases map to TRBD1. The J segment lost 7 bases and the V segment lost 0 bases, leaving 8 bases of the junction unmatched. The CDR3 totals 16 residues. The germline CDR1 and CDR2 sequences are SGHKS and YYEKEE (reference sequence).

A single count supports this clone. This chain joins TRBV5-1 and TRBJ1-1; possibly TRBD1 for D (5 bases). Germline lookup yields CDR1 SGHRS and CDR2 YFSETQ. This CDR3 spans 14 amino acids. V lost 2 bases and J lost 3, with 11 bases in between. The CDR3 spells CASSLGVQDTEAFF. CDR3 nucleotides: TGCGCCAGCAGCTTAGGGGTTCAGGACACTGAAGCTTTCTTT.

The genes are TRBV6-1 and TRBJ2-1, with TRBD2 matching 11 bases. J was trimmed by 0 bases and V by 2 bases; bases with no gene match: 6. The length of the CDR3 is 18 residues. Germline V gene sequence: CDR1 MNHNS, CDR2 SASEGT. CDR3 in amino acids: CASSELAGGGSSYNEQFF. CDR3 sequence (DNA): TGTGCCAGCAGTGAACTAGCGGGAGGCGGTAGCTCCTACAATGAGCAGTTCTTC.

This chain joins TRBV7-9 and TRBJ2-7, with 8 bases fitting TRBD2. The germline V gene has CDR1 SEHNR and CDR2 FQNEAQ (reference sequence). CDR3 length: 16 amino acids. Trimming took 6 bases from V and 0 from J; bases not matched to a gene: 10. CDR3 nucleotide sequence: TGTGCCAGCAGTTTATTAGCGGGGAAGAGCTCCTACGAGCAGTACTTC. Its translation is CASSLLAGKSSYEQYF.

V usage is TRBV29-1 and J usage is TRBJ1-2, with 7 positions matching TRBD1. The CDR3 is 15 residues long. The germline V gene encodes CDR1 SQVTM and CDR2 ANQGSEA. Unmatched junction bases numbered 9, after V lost 3 bases and J lost 2 bases. The CDR3 nucleotides read TGCAGCGTTGACGTAGGGGACAGCACGAACTATGGCTACACCTTC. Amino acids: CSVDVGDSTNYGYTF.

The chain couples TRBV5-1 to TRBJ1-1; tentative D call: TRBD1 (5 bases). CDR3 size: 15 residues. The germline CDR1 and CDR2 sequences are SGHRS and YFSETQ. Trimming removed 0 bases from V and 3 bases from J, with 12 bases in between. CDR3 sequence: CASSLASGGYTEAFF. Written as DNA, the CDR3 is TGCGCCAGCAGCTTGGCCTCGGGGGGATACACTGAAGCTTTCTTT.

This sequence joins TRBV5-1 and TRBJ1-2; D is unresolved. The CDR3 runs to 14 residues. V was cut by 4 bases and J by 4 bases, with 14 bases left in between. Germline V gives CDR1 SGHRS, CDR2 YFSETQ. The CDR3 DNA reads TGCGCCAGCAGCCCCACCCTCGGCGGCTATGGCTACACCTTC. Residues: CASSPTLGGYGYTF.

This clone appeared a single time. The V gene is TRBV2, the J gene TRBJ2-1, with D possibly matching TRBD2 (6 bases). In germline, CDR1 is SNHLY, CDR2 FYNNEI. The CDR3 sequence is 16 residues long. The V end lost 6 bases, the J end lost 4 bases, and 19 bases lay between the germline ends. CDR3 sequence: CASRLFAGRNYNEQFF. The CDR3 DNA reads TGTGCCAGCAGACTCTTTGCGGGAAGGAATTACAATGAGCAGTTCTTC.